This T cell receptor beta chain was sequenced during a study of identical twins. The study's findings and limits: Donors were not followed over many years; analysis was cross-sectional.

TCRdb ran MiXCR on the 5' RACE reads and lists one entry per CDR3 protein. The sample records 350,000 to 600,000 distinct CDR3 sequences, around 14% being singletons. Per germline, CDR1 SGHVS and CDR2 FQNEAQ. With 5 bases removed from V and 10 bases from J, the gap between germline ends came to 21 bases. The CDR3 is 15 residues long. Healthy Caucasians were all of the donors. About this clonotype itself: Its specificity is not known.

These data are also associated with another study on yellow fever vaccine responses in identical twins.

Source material: CD4+ T cells sorted from blood. This receptor was identified in a woman under 30 in good health. The V gene is TRBV7-8, the J gene TRBJ2-1, with D possibly matching TRBD2 (7 bases). This CDR3 reads CASSGQRGTLQEQFF. The CDR3 DNA follows: TGTGCCAGCAGCGGACAGCGGGGTACTCTACAGGAGCAGTTCTTC. The full variable domain, its missing parts supplied by reference TRBV7-8 and TRBJ2-1, is GAGVSQSPRYKVAKRGQDVALRCDPISGHVSLFWYQQALGQGPEFLTYFQNEAQLDKSGLPSDRFFAERPEGSVSTLKIQRTQQEDSAVYLCASSGQRGTLQEQFFGPGTRLTVL.